One and the same sample provided the 18 T cell receptor beta chains below, sequenced in a study of T cells after yellow fever vaccination. A single record per CDR3 protein comes from TCRdb applying MiXCR to the 5' RACE reads. The data show 150,000 to 200,000 distinct CDR3 sequences, approximately 11% seen once. The sample in question was CD8+ T cells sorted from PBMCs, obtained 15 days after the yellow fever booster vaccination. These receptors originate from a man aged 18-30 years who received the YFV17D yellow fever vaccine.

This clonotype has a handful of counts. This chain joins TRBV29-1 and TRBJ1-6, with 8 nucleotides matching TRBD1. Germline CDR1 reads SQVTM; CDR2 reads ANQGSEA. This CDR3 has 13 residues. V gave up 6 bases and J gave up 9 bases; unmatched junction bases: 7. The CDR3 coding sequence is TGCAGCGTGGGTTCAGGGGGCGGTTCACCCCTCCACTTT. The encoded protein is CSVGSGGGSPLHF. The full variable domain, rest sourced from reference TRBV29-1 and TRBJ1-6, is SAVISQKPSRDICQRGTSLTIQCQVDSQVTMMFWYRQQPGQSLTLIATANQGSEATYESGFVIDKFPISRPNLTFSTLTVSNMSPEDSSIYLCSVGSGGGSPLHFGNGTRLTVT.

V usage is TRBV20-1 and J usage is TRBJ2-7, with TRBD2 matching 12 bases. Trimming cost V 0 bases and J 6 bases; bases outside gene matches: 12. Germline V gene lookup returns CDR1 DFQATT and CDR2 SNEGSKA (reference sequence). The length of the CDR3 is 17 residues. This CDR3 reads CSARDLAGGPLFSEQYF. CDR3 in DNA: TGCAGTGCTAGAGATCTAGCGGGGGGGCCGCTCTTCTCCGAGCAGTACTTC.

The chain employs TRBV12-3 or TRBV12-4 and TRBJ1-5; 10 nucleotides agree with TRBD1. The CDR3 consists of 14 residues. The V gene end was trimmed by 5 bases and the J gene end by 7 bases; junction bases not matched to a gene: 5. CDR3 sequence: CASSVDRGNQPQHF. Written as DNA, the CDR3 is TGTGCCAGCAGTGTGGACAGGGGGAACCAGCCCCAGCATTTT.

This clonotype turned up a few times. The chain links TRBV7-6 to TRBJ1-6, with unresolved D. This CDR3 has 14 amino acids. Germline CDR1 SGHVS, CDR2 FNYEAQ. Between the trimmed V and J ends, which lost 1 base and 4 bases, there was a span of 5 bases. CDR3 region: CASSLGLYNSPLHF. In DNA form, the CDR3 reads TGTGCCAGCAGCTTAGGCTTATATAATTCACCCCTCCACTTT.

This clonotype was seen only a few times. The rearrangement links TRBV2 to TRBJ1-2; D possibly corresponds to TRBD1 (5 bases). The CDR3 runs 13 residues. The germline gives CDR1 SNHLY, CDR2 FYNNEI. V shed 8 bases and J shed 4 bases, with 14 bases lying between them. The CDR3 DNA sequence: TGTGCCAGCGAAACGGGACGTCGCTATGGCTACACCTTC. Amino acid sequence: CASETGRRYGYTF.

The V call is TRBV10-3, the J call TRBJ1-1, with no clear D. The CDR3 contains 12 residues. Per the germline V gene, CDR1 is ENHRY and CDR2 is SYGVKD. With 3 bases removed from V and 5 bases from J, the gap between germline ends came to 7 bases. CDR3 sequence (DNA): TGTGCCATCAGTGACGGGGTTACTGAAGCTTTCTTT. The encoded protein is CAISDGVTEAFF.

The rearrangement uses TRBV11-2 and TRBJ2-5; D not resolved. Germline V gene lookup returns CDR1 SGHAT and CDR2 FQNNGV. The CDR3 runs 13 residues. V dropped 3 bases and J dropped 2 bases, with 7 bases sitting between them. The CDR3 reads CASSLAPQETQYF. The CDR3 coding sequence is TGTGCCAGCAGCTTGGCCCCTCAAGAGACCCAGTACTTC. Complete variable domain (other parts from reference TRBV11-2 and TRBJ2-5): EAGVAQSPRYKIIEKRQSVAFWCNPISGHATLYWYQQILGQGPKLLIQFQNNGVVDDSQLPKDRFSAERLKGVDSTLKIQPAKLEDSAVYLCASSLAPQETQYFGPGTRLLVL.

A few counts support this clonotype. Mismatch with germline at one junction end may stem from a read error. The chain carries TRBV7-3 and TRBJ2-3, with D perhaps assigned TRBD1 or TRBD2 (5 bases each). Germline lookup yields CDR1 SGHTA and CDR2 FQGTGA. This CDR3 contains 15 residues. In DNA form, the CDR3 reads TGTGCCAGCAGCCTAACCGGGGCGAGCACAGATACGCAGTATTTT. This translates into CASSLTGASTDTQYF. Looking up the rest from reference TRBV7-3 and TRBJ2-3 gives the full variable domain: GAGVSQTPSNKVTEKGKYVELRCDPISGHTALYWYRQSLGQGPEFLIYFQGTGAADDSGLPNDRFFAVRPEGSVSTLKIQRTERGDSAVYLCASSLTGASTDTQYFGPGTRLTVL.

This clonotype came up a few times. The chain combines TRBV19 with TRBJ1-2; TRBD1 is a possible D gene (5 bases). The CDR3 runs 15 residues. V lost 5 bases and J lost 6, with 19 bases in between. Germline CDR1 LNHDA, CDR2 SQIVND (reference sequence). Here the CDR3 DNA reads TGTGCCAGTAGTTATATGGCAGGGACGGCCGATGGCTACACCTTC. Translation: CASSYMAGTADGYTF.

The genes are TRBV7-8 and TRBJ1-3, with D uncertain. CDR1 and CDR2 (germline): SGHVS, FQNEAQ. V dropped 1 base and J dropped 2 bases, with 9 bases sitting between them. The length of the CDR3 is 15 residues. The CDR3 spells CASSLEGFAGNTIYF. CDR3 sequence (DNA): TGTGCCAGCAGCTTAGAGGGTTTTGCTGGAAACACCATATATTTT.

This chain links TRBV6-5 with TRBJ2-1; tentative D call: TRBD1 (5 bases). V was shortened by 6 bases and J by 5 bases, with 17 bases between the two germline ends. Germline lookup yields CDR1 MNHEY and CDR2 SVGAGI. This CDR3 spans 15 amino acids. CDR3 protein: CASRDITGPHNEQFF. CDR3 nucleotides: TGTGCCAGCAGGGACATCACTGGTCCCCACAATGAGCAGTTCTTC.

This chain uses TRBV11-2 with TRBJ1-5; D uncertain. Germline CDR1 SGHAT, CDR2 FQNNGV. The V gene lost 6 bases and the J gene lost 3 bases, with 9 bases spanning the gap. This CDR3 comprises 13 residues. CDR3 loop: CASSGNNNQPQHF. The DNA for the CDR3 is TGTGCCAGCAGTGGGAACAACAATCAGCCCCAGCATTTT.

This clonotype was found many times. This sequence joins TRBV3-1 and TRBJ1-1; 9 bases fit TRBD1. CDR3 length: 12 residues. The germline V gene encodes CDR1 LGHDT and CDR2 YNNKEL (reference sequence). V gave up 8 bases and J gave up 4 bases; unmatched junction bases: 2. CDR3 in DNA: TGTGCCAGCGGGACAGGGAGCACTGAAGCTTTCTTT. It codes for CASGTGSTEAFF.

The chain combines TRBV12-3 or TRBV12-4 with TRBJ1-5; D is uncertain. Trimming took off 4 bases at V and 1 base at J, with 8 bases between the two ends. The CDR3 is 14 residues long. The CDR3 DNA sequence: TGTGCCAGCAGTTCTGGAGGGAGCAATCAGCCCCAGCATTTT. It encodes CASSSGGSNQPQHF.

A word on this clonotype: At one of its ends the junction is not consistent with the germline gene, which may arise from a read error. The chain joins TRBV12-5 to TRBJ2-1, with 7 bases that match TRBD2. The CDR3 is made up of 14 amino acids. Germline V gene sequence: CDR1 LGHNT, CDR2 FRNRAP. DNA of the CDR3: TGTGCTAGTGGTGCCTATACTAGCGAGGTTGAGCAGCTCTTC. This codes for CASGAYTSEVEQLF.

In its sample, this clonotype was seen a few times. The chain combines TRBV27 with TRBJ1-2; 10 bases align to TRBD1. The germline gives CDR1 MNHEY, CDR2 SMNVEV (reference sequence). This CDR3 has 15 residues. The ends lost 3 bases at V and 3 bases at J; junction bases unmatched: 4. CDR3 nucleotides: TGTGCCAGCAGTTTGCGGGGACAGGGGCACTATGGCTACACCTTC. Translating it yields CASSLRGQGHYGYTF.

By sample fraction, this clonotype is large. Here the CDR3 DNA reads TGTGCCAGCAGCGGGACAGGGAACTATGGCTACACCTTC. It codes for CASSGTGNYGYTF. The rearrangement links TRBV14 to TRBJ1-2; 9 bases match TRBD1. The CDR3 runs to 13 residues. After removal of 5 bases from V and 2 bases from J, the junction contained 0 bases not matched to a gene. CDR1 is SGHDN, CDR2 FVKESK, per germline.

Only a few counts were recorded for this clonotype. The CDR3 region is CASGPLAGEAHTQYF. The CDR3, as DNA: TGCGCCAGCGGACCACTAGCGGGAGAAGCGCATACGCAGTATTTT. The chain carries TRBV4-3 and TRBJ2-3; TRBD2 agrees at 11 bases. The CDR3 totals 15 residues. The junction had 11 bases not matched to a gene; V was cut back by 8 bases and J by 7 bases. Germline loops: CDR1 LGHNA, CDR2 YSLEER.